The rows below give T cell receptor beta chains drawn from one sample of a study of CD8 T cells in ankylosing spondylitis. Each CDR3 protein gets one entry after TCRdb re-called the 5' RACE reads with MiXCR. Here the sample spans approximately 150,000 distinct CDR3 sequences, 15% to 20% being singletons. Sample: blood, either unsorted or a sorted T cell fraction (not recorded which). Receptors originate from a male donor with ankylosing spondylitis. Both conserved end residues are part of each CDR3. The D gene is left open where the match is weak. The listing skips clone size in some rows; elsewhere it reads once, few, many or a size class.

j_call	v_call	d_call	clone_size	cdr3_length	cdr3_aa	cdr3_nt
TRBJ2-3	TRBV12-3/TRBV12-4	.	few	12	CASSDFRDTQYF	TGTGCCAGCAGCGACTTTAGGGATACGCAGTATTTT
TRBJ2-5	TRBV20-1	.	.	13	CSAFLGPAETQYF	TGCAGTGCTTTTTTGGGCCCAGCAGAGACCCAGTACTTC
TRBJ2-2	TRBV7-8	TRBD2	few	16	CASSPGDSGYTGELFF	TGTGCCAGCAGCCCCGGGGATAGCGGGTACACCGGGGAGCTGTTTTTT
TRBJ2-5	TRBV12-5	TRBD2	.	18	CASGLVITGLAGDETQYF	TGTGCTAGTGGTTTGGTTATTACGGGACTAGCGGGAGACGAGACCCAGTACTTC
TRBJ1-3	TRBV12-3/TRBV12-4	.	many	15	CASRNQLEGGNTIYF	TGTGCCAGCAGAAATCAACTAGAAGGTGGAAACACCATATATTTT
TRBJ1-2	TRBV25-1	TRBD1	.	14	CASSEWPGGVGYTF	TGTGCCAGCAGTGAATGGCCAGGGGGCGTCGGCTACACCTTC
TRBJ2-1	TRBV2	.	.	14	CASRPPTLLNEQFF	TGTGCCAGCAGACCTCCTACACTACTGAATGAGCAGTTCTTC
TRBJ2-1	TRBV28	TRBD2	few	16	CASCTELALIYNEQFF	TGTGCCAGCTGCACTGAACTAGCGTTGATCTACAATGAGCAGTTCTTC
TRBJ2-5	TRBV28	TRBD2	.	16	CASSPRTSGYQETQYF	TGTGCCAGCAGTCCCCGGACTAGCGGGTATCAAGAGACCCAGTACTTC
TRBJ2-3	TRBV2	.	.	15	CASNSGTANTDTQYF	TGTGCCAGCAATTCCGGGACGGCAAACACAGATACGCAGTATTTT
TRBJ2-3	TRBV27	TRBD2	.	15	CASEGTSGTTDTQYF	TGTGCCAGCGAAGGGACTAGCGGGACCACAGATACGCAGTATTTT
TRBJ1-1	TRBV25-1	TRBD1	few	15	CASSESGTGSTEAFF	TGTGCCAGCAGTGAATCAGGGACAGGGAGCACTGAAGCTTTCTTT
TRBJ2-7	TRBV9	.	.	15	CASSVATGVTYEQYF	TGTGCCAGCAGCGTAGCTACTGGAGTCACCTACGAGCAGTACTTC
TRBJ2-1	TRBV7-2	TRBD1	few	17	CASSLVVGQGSWDEQFF	TGTGCCAGCAGCTTAGTAGTAGGACAGGGATCTTGGGATGAGCAGTTCTTC
TRBJ2-2	TRBV29-1	TRBD2	many	19	CSVLPGLAGGYSGTGELFF	TGCAGCGTTCTCCCCGGACTAGCGGGAGGGTATAGTGGCACCGGGGAGCTGTTTTTT
TRBJ2-2	TRBV12-3/TRBV12-4	.	few	14	CASSFSMGSGELFF	TGTGCCAGCAGTTTTTCGATGGGATCCGGGGAGCTGTTTTTT
TRBJ1-5	TRBV19	TRBD1	.	16	CASSIGDRGPGQPQHF	TGTGCCAGTAGTATAGGCGACAGGGGGCCTGGTCAGCCCCAGCATTTT
TRBJ2-1	TRBV5-1	TRBD2	many	18	CASMGLASTFSPSNEQFF	TGCGCCAGCATGGGACTAGCGTCCACCTTTTCCCCCTCGAATGAGCAGTTCTTC
TRBJ2-7	TRBV7-9	TRBD2	few	14	CASTHSGRSYEQYF	TGTGCCAGCACCCACAGCGGGAGATCCTACGAGCAGTACTTC
TRBJ2-1	TRBV5-6	.	.	17	CASSLDLGRGSYNEQFF	TGTGCCAGCAGCTTGGACCTGGGCAGGGGATCCTACAATGAGCAGTTCTTC
TRBJ2-7	TRBV4-2	.	.	14	CASSQVTNEYEQYF	TGTGCCAGCAGCCAAGTAACGAATGAGTACGAGCAGTACTTC
TRBJ2-7	TRBV12-5	TRBD2	few	15	CASGLWLAGVHEQYF	TGTGCTAGTGGTTTGTGGCTAGCGGGAGTCCACGAGCAGTACTTC
TRBJ2-7	TRBV12-3/TRBV12-4	.	.	15	CASSLGVPGVHEQYF	TGTGCCAGCAGTTTAGGAGTCCCAGGTGTCCACGAGCAGTACTTC
TRBJ2-7	TRBV27	.	.	17	CASSRDPGTARTYEQYF	TGTGCCAGCAGTCGCGACCCCGGGACCGCCCGGACGTACGAGCAGTACTTC
TRBJ2-7	TRBV27	.	.	14	CASSYKTTSYEQYF	TGTGCCAGCAGTTACAAAACGACCTCCTACGAGCAGTACTTC
TRBJ2-7	TRBV20-1	.	.	15	CSASGWLAGSYEQYF	TGCAGTGCTAGCGGTTGGCTAGCTGGCTCCTACGAGCAGTACTTC
TRBJ1-5	TRBV5-1	TRBD1	.	13	CASSLDRGQPQHF	TGCGCCAGCAGCTTGGACAGGGGGCAGCCCCAGCATTTT
TRBJ2-1	TRBV5-1	.	few	17	CASSLVASPGYYNEQFF	TGCGCCAGCAGCTTGGTAGCGAGCCCGGGCTACTACAATGAGCAGTTCTTC
TRBJ2-5	TRBV7-9	TRBD1	few	15	CASSSVQDRQETQYF	TGTGCCAGCAGCTCGGTGCAGGACAGGCAAGAGACCCAGTACTTC
TRBJ2-7	TRBV2	.	few	14	CASSEGQVLYEQYF	TGTGCCAGCAGTGAAGGGCAGGTTTTATACGAGCAGTACTTC
TRBJ2-1	TRBV15	.	few	16	CATSRRLVSSYNEQFF	TGTGCCACCAGCAGAAGACTTGTCAGCTCCTACAATGAGCAGTTCTTC
TRBJ2-3	TRBV9	.	few	16	CASSVGGVSSTDTQYF	TGTGCCAGCAGCGTAGGGGGGGTCTCCAGCACAGATACGCAGTATTTT
TRBJ2-1	TRBV6-1	TRBD1	.	15	CASRRDRGTYNEQFF	TGTGCCAGCAGACGGGACAGGGGGACCTACAATGAGCAGTTCTTC
TRBJ1-3	TRBV27	.	.	15	CASSDGTDSGNTIYF	TGTGCCAGCAGTGACGGGACGGACTCTGGAAACACCATATATTTT
TRBJ2-1	TRBV15	TRBD2	few	13	CATSETSANEQFF	TGTGCCACCAGTGAAACTAGCGCCAATGAGCAGTTCTTC